Sequencing of this T cell receptor beta chain was carried out in a study of blood T cell repertoires in COVID-19. The overall study: The cDNA or gDNA used as material had been derived from T cells, B-cell-depleted T cells, or PBMCs.

Study processing details: Amplified reference gene primers provided the basis for estimating nucleated cell counts. TCRdb's copy holds only in-frame clones and misses some; the assay was immunoSEQ multiplex PCR. The DNA gave D and trimming, while V, J and clone size come from that table. The table shows under 450,000 clones, with about four fifths occurring only once. Across fewer than 25 US areas, participants ranged in age from about 18 to 90 years. Germline V gene sequence: CDR1 GTSNPN, CDR2 SVGIG (reference sequence). V lost 3 bases, J lost 3 bases, and 8 bases lay in between. The CDR3 consists of 13 residues.

This chain joins TRBV30 and TRBJ1-4; tentatively, D is TRBD1 (5 bases). This clonotype was sampled from a woman aged 50 to 60 who had recovered from COVID-19. Material for sequencing was PBMCs or T cells enriched from blood (not recorded which). The CDR3 nucleotides are TGTGCCTGGAGAAGACAGCCTAATGAAAAACTGTTTTTT. It encodes CAWRRQPNEKLFF.